These 25 T cell receptor beta chains originate from one sample sequenced in a study of response to subunit inactivated influenza vaccine. TCRdb processed the RT-PCR reads anew with MiXCR; each CDR3 protein has one entry. The sample holds 150,000 to 200,000 distinct CDR3 sequences; approximately 12% are singletons and the top ten take approximately 35%. Source: CD8+ T cells sorted from PBMCs, taken approximately 25 months after vaccination. These receptors were taken from a man aged 45 to 75 who received an inactivated influenza vaccine.

This clonotype has at least ten counts. The chain joins TRBV12-3 or TRBV12-4 to TRBJ2-3; D is unclear. The V gene lost 6 bases and the J gene lost 3 bases, with 4 bases spanning the gap. The CDR3 covers 11 residues. In DNA form, the CDR3 reads TGTGCCAGCAGGTATACAGATACGCAGTATTTT. Its protein product is CASRYTDTQYF.

This clonotype occurred a few times. The genes are TRBV29-1 and TRBJ2-7; D is ambiguous. V was trimmed by 2 bases and J by 0 bases, leaving 14 bases between them. Germline assignment: CDR1 SQVTM and CDR2 ANQGSEA. The CDR3 has 15 residues. The CDR3 is CSVESVTESSYEQYF. The CDR3 coding sequence is TGCAGCGTTGAATCTGTGACCGAGAGCTCCTACGAGCAGTACTTC.

This clonotype was counted only a few times. V gene TRBV5-6 combines with J gene TRBJ2-5, with TRBD2 identical over 10 bases. The V segment lost 1 base and the J segment 0 bases; nucleotides outside the gene matches: 6. The CDR3 has 17 amino acids. Per germline, CDR1 SGHDT and CDR2 YYEEEE. CDR3 nucleotides: TGTGCCAGCAGCTTGTTGGGACTAGCGATTAACCAAGAGACCCAGTACTTC. Residues: CASSLLGLAINQETQYF.

This clonotype was found a few times. V and J are TRBV9 and TRBJ2-2, with D unresolved. Germline CDR1 and CDR2: SGDLS and YYNGEE. The CDR3 covers 13 residues. Trimming left V 3 bases short and J 1 base short, with 4 bases between. CDR3 nucleotide sequence: TGTGCCAGCAGCGCCCAGAACACCGGGGAGCTGTTTTTT. Translation gives CASSAQNTGELFF.

The chain combines TRBV6-5 with TRBJ1-2, with 7 nucleotides matching TRBD1. This CDR3 contains 14 residues. Germline V gene sequence: CDR1 MNHEY, CDR2 SVGAGI. Trimming at V came to 0 bases and at J to 4 bases, leaving 2 bases not matched to a gene. This chain's CDR3 is CASSYSGTAYGYTF. The CDR3 nucleotides are TGTGCCAGCAGTTACTCCGGGACAGCCTATGGCTACACCTTC.

This clonotype was recorded many times. V gene TRBV25-1 combines with J gene TRBJ2-7; TRBD1 might be the D (5 bases). Trimming took off 2 bases at V and 2 bases at J, with 7 bases between the two ends. CDR1 and CDR2 (germline): MGHDK, SYGVNS. There are 13 residues in the CDR3. The CDR3 nucleotides are TGTGCCAGCAGTGAAACAGGCGCCTACGAGCAGTACTTC. Translation gives CASSETGAYEQYF.

This clonotype was seen ten or more times. V gene TRBV15 combines with J gene TRBJ1-1; D ambiguous. The germline V gene encodes CDR1 LNHNV and CDR2 YYDKDF (reference sequence). V gave up 0 bases and J gave up 3 bases, with 11 bases separating them. This CDR3 is 15 amino acids long. Here the CDR3 DNA reads TGTGCCACCAGCAGAGAAAGGAACATACACACTGAAGCTTTCTTT. This gives the protein CATSRERNIHTEAFF.

This clonotype has ten or more counts. The V call is TRBV2, the J call TRBJ2-1, with D uncertain. In germline, CDR1 is SNHLY, CDR2 FYNNEI. The CDR3 extends over 14 amino acids. Trimming cost V 0 bases and J 5 bases, with 8 bases left between them. The CDR3 spells CASSEARPDNEQFF. The CDR3 nucleotides are TGTGCCAGCAGTGAAGCGCGACCGGACAATGAGCAGTTCTTC.

The chain is built from TRBV3-1 and TRBJ2-7; 8 bases fit TRBD2. V shed 1 base, J shed 3 bases, and the junction held 14 bases outside the gene matches. The CDR3 runs to 18 residues. Germline V gene data show CDR1 as LGHDT and CDR2 as YNNKEL (reference sequence). In DNA form, the CDR3 reads TGTGCCAGCAGCCAAGCCGGGGGGCGCGGCGGGGGGTACTACGAGCAGTACTTC. The encoded protein is CASSQAGGRGGGYYEQYF.

The chain joins TRBV6-2 or TRBV6-3 to TRBJ1-1; no firm D call. V was cut by 3 bases and J by 4 bases, with 9 bases left in between. Per germline, CDR1 MNHEY and CDR2 SVGEGT. This CDR3 is built from 13 residues. The CDR3 region has the DNA TGTGCCAGCAGTTATTGGGCGGGCACTGAAGCTTTCTTT. This codes for CASSYWAGTEAFF.

A few counts support this clonotype. The chain employs TRBV21-1 and TRBJ2-5; the DNA was not compared with TRBD2, the D call given in the table. TRBV21-1 is tagged as a pseudogene. CDR3 length: 15 residues. CDR3 loop: CASSKAREGHETQYF. The CDR3 DNA reads TGTGCCAGCAGCAAGGCCCGGGAGGGGCATGAGACCCAGTACTTC.

This clonotype was seen at least ten times. The J gene is TRBJ2-7, the V gene TRBV6-2 or TRBV6-3; 11 positions match TRBD1. CDR1 and CDR2 (germline): MNHEY, SVGEGT. Germline trimming cut 9 bases from V and 2 bases from J; bases unmatched to any gene: 21. There are 19 residues in the CDR3. The CDR3 DNA reads as TGTGCCAGACGTCGCCGAGGACAGGGGGCGCGTAGAGAGGCCTACGAGCAGTACTTC. It yields the protein CARRRRGQGARREAYEQYF.

This clonotype was detected ten times or more. The rearrangement joins TRBV2 to TRBJ2-1; TRBD1 matches at 7 bases. The V and J ends lost 4 bases and 6 bases, in that order; junction bases with no gene match: 3. Germline assignment: CDR1 SNHLY and CDR2 FYNNEI. The CDR3 sequence is 13 residues long. This CDR3 is CASSVTGVNEQFF. The CDR3 nucleotides read TGTGCCAGCAGTGTAACAGGGGTCAATGAGCAGTTCTTC.

This clonotype has only a few counts. The chain couples TRBV6-2 or TRBV6-3 to TRBJ2-7; D is undetermined. Germline V gene data show CDR1 as MNHEY and CDR2 as SVGEGT. CDR3 length: 14 residues. With 2 bases removed from V and 6 bases from J, the gap between germline ends came to 14 bases. The CDR3 protein is CASSYVTRGGEQYF. In DNA, the CDR3 is TGTGCCAGCAGTTACGTGACACGAGGCGGCGAGCAGTACTTC.

This clonotype was found a few times. The rearrangement links TRBV27 to TRBJ2-3; tentatively, D is TRBD2 (6 bases). V was trimmed by 3 bases and J by 0 bases, leaving 13 bases between them. In germline, CDR1 is MNHEY, CDR2 SMNVEV (reference sequence). The CDR3 totals 16 residues. The CDR3 bases are TGTGCCAGCAGTTTCATTCTGGCGGGGAGCACAGATACGCAGTATTTT. It translates to CASSFILAGSTDTQYF.

This clonotype was counted only a few times. V is TRBV6-5 and J is TRBJ2-1; D call uncertain. V lost 0 bases and J 6 bases, leaving 12 bases between the germline ends. This CDR3 has 15 residues. Germline assignment: CDR1 MNHEY and CDR2 SVGAGI. CDR3 sequence (DNA): TGTGCCAGCAGTTACTCGATAGGGCTCAGCAATGAGCAGTTCTTC. Residues: CASSYSIGLSNEQFF.

This clonotype was observed at least ten times. The CDR3 DNA sequence: TGCAGTGCACGGGCCCCTCGGGACAGGGCGATCTACGAGCAGTACTTC. Protein sequence: CSARAPRDRAIYEQYF. The chain joins TRBV20-1 to TRBJ2-7; the match to TRBD1 covers 9 bases. The CDR3 is 16 residues long. The germline V gene has CDR1 DFQATT and CDR2 SNEGSKA (reference sequence). The ends lost 6 bases at V and 3 bases at J; junction bases unmatched: 15.

The table lists this clonotype with a few counts. This sequence joins TRBV29-1 and TRBJ1-1; D call uncertain. V shed 5 bases and J shed 6 bases, with 10 bases lying between them. This CDR3 is 11 amino acids long. Looked up from germline, CDR1 is SQVTM and CDR2 is ANQGSEA. CDR3 loop: CSVPRGAEAFF. DNA for the CDR3: TGCAGCGTTCCACGGGGTGCTGAAGCTTTCTTT.

This clonotype was recorded a few times. This chain connects TRBV12-3 or TRBV12-4 to TRBJ2-5, with D possibly TRBD2 on 6 matching bases. CDR3 size: 13 residues. V was clipped by 6 bases and J by 9 bases, with 17 bases between them. CDR3 loop: CASSRPGEVAQYF. CDR3 nucleotides: TGTGCCAGCAGCCGACCGGGGGAAGTGGCCCAGTACTTC.

The J gene is TRBJ2-7, the V gene TRBV20-1; D is unclear. The CDR3 spans 13 residues. Looked up from germline, CDR1 is DFQATT and CDR2 is SNEGSKA (reference sequence). Trimming removed 1 base at V and 1 base at J, with 8 bases between. The CDR3 sequence is CSARGIDSYEQYF. The DNA for the CDR3 is TGCAGTGCTAGAGGGATTGATTCCTACGAGCAGTACTTC.

The V and J genes are TRBV4-1 and TRBJ2-3; 10 positions match TRBD2. Losses at the gene ends were 1 base for V and 5 bases for J; bases not matched to a gene: 9. CDR1 and CDR2 (germline): MGHRA, YSYEKL. The CDR3 has 17 residues. CDR3 coding DNA: TGCGCCAGCAGCCAAGGGCTAAGCGGGGGGGCTGGAGATACGCAGTATTTT. Translated: CASSQGLSGGAGDTQYF.

This clonotype has more than one count but fewer than ten. This chain links TRBV7-9 with TRBJ1-1, with D tentatively TRBD1 (6 bases). This CDR3 is 15 amino acids long. Trimming removed 2 bases at V and 6 bases at J, with 16 bases between. Germline V CDR1 and CDR2: SEHNR, FQNEAQ (reference sequence). The CDR3 DNA reads as TGTGCCAGCAGCTTATTGCAGGGGATCATAGCTGAAGCTTTCTTT. It translates to CASSLLQGIIAEAFF.

This clonotype has a handful of counts. The chain has TRBV11-2 and TRBJ2-1; TRBD1 agrees at 9 bases. The trim removed 4 bases at V and 6 bases at J, leaving 4 bases unmatched. This CDR3 comprises 14 residues. CDR1 is SGHAT and CDR2 is FQNNGV in the germline V gene. The CDR3 DNA reads TGTGCCAGCAGCTCCCCGGGACAGGGCAATGAGCAGTTCTTC. Residues: CASSSPGQGNEQFF.

V gene TRBV5-5 combines with J gene TRBJ2-1, with D possibly called TRBD1 or TRBD2 (6 bases each). This CDR3 has 14 residues. The germline CDR1 and CDR2 sequences are SGHKS and YYEKEE (reference sequence). V lost 2 bases and J lost 6, with 12 bases in between. CDR3 DNA: TGTGCCAGCAGCTTACCCAGGGGAGGCAATGAGCAGTTCTTC. It codes for CASSLPRGGNEQFF. Full variable domain (remainder filled in from reference TRBV5-5 and TRBJ2-1): DAGVTQSPTHLIKTRGQQVTLRCSPISGHKSVSWYQQVLGQGPQFIFQYYEKEERGRGNFPDRFSARQFPNYSSELNVNALLLGDSALYLCASSLPRGGNEQFFGPGTRLTVL.

This sequence joins TRBV12-3 or TRBV12-4 and TRBJ1-5; 8 nucleotides agree with TRBD1. The CDR3 is 13 residues long. The junction had 3 bases not matched to a gene; V was cut back by 6 bases and J by 5 bases. Here the CDR3 reads CASSPGGYQPQHF. As DNA, the CDR3 is TGTGCCAGCAGCCCAGGGGGCTATCAGCCCCAGCATTTT.